The clone carrying this T cell receptor (beta chain) was seen more than once but under ten times. Possible read error: a much larger clone is one base away. CDR1 and CDR2 from the germline V gene are SGHDT and YYEEEE. This CDR3 comprises 15 residues. V was shortened by 1 base and J by 5 bases, with 15 bases between the two germline ends. The lymph nodes were axillary draining lymph nodes from breast cancer patients. TCRdb itself ran the multiplex PCR reads through MiXCR, one entry per CDR3 protein. The sample lists approximately 300,000 distinct CDR3 sequences; around 31% were seen once. These data are taken from a study of breast tumors, draining lymph nodes, adjacent tissues.

This rearrangement joins TRBV5-6 to TRBJ2-5; D unresolved. The receptor's source is a female donor with breast cancer. Some clones in this sample may be carry-over from other donors' samples. Sequenced material: axillary lymph node tissue. In nucleotides, the CDR3 is TGTGCCAGCAGCTTGTCTGGGCCAGTGGAGGAGACCCAGTACTTC. Translation gives CASSLSGPVEETQYF.